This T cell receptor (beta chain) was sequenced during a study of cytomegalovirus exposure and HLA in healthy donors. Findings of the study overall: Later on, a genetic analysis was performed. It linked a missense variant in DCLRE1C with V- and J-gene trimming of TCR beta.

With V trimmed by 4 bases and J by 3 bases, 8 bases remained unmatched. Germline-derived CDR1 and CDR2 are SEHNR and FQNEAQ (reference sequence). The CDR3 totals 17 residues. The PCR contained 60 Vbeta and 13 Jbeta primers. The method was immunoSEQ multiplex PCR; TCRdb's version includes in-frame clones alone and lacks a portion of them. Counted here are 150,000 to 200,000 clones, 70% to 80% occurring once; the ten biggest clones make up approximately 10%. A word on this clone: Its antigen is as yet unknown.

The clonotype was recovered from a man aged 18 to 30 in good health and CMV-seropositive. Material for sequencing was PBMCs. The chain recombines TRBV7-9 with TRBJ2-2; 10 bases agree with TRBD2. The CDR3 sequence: CASSWASGRMDTGELFF. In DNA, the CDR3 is TGTGCCAGCAGCTGGGCTAGCGGGAGAATGGACACCGGGGAGCTGTTTTTT. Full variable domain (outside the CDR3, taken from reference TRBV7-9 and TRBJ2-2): DTGVSQNPRHKITKRGQNVTFRCDPISEHNRLYWYRQTLGQGPEFLTYFQNEAQLEKSRLLSDRFSAERPKGSFSTLEIQRTEQGDSAMYLCASSWASGRMDTGELFFGEGSRLTVL.